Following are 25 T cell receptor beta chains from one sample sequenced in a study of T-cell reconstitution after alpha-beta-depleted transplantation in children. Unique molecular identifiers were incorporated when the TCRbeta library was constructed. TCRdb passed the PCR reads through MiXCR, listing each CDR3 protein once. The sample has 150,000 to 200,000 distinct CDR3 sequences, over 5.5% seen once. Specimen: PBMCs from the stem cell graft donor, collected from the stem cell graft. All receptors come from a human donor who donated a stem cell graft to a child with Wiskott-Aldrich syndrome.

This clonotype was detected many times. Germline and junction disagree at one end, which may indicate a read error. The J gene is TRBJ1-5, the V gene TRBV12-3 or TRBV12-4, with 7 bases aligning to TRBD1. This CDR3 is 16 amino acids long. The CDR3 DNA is TGTGCCAGCAGTTTAGGTGAGGGGGCCGGCAAACAGCCCCAGCATTTT. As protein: CASSLGEGAGKQPQHF.

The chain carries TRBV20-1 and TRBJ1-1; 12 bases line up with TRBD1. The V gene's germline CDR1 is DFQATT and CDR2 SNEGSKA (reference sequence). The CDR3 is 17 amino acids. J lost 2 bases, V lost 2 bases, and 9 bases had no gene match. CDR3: CSARRLGTGGSNTEAFF. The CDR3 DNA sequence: TGCAGTGCTAGACGACTTGGGACAGGGGGCTCAAACACTGAAGCTTTCTTT.

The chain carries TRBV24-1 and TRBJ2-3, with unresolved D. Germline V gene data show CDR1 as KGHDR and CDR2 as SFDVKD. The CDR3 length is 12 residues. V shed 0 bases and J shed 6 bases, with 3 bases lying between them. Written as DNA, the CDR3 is TGTGCCACCAGTGATTTGCGTGATACGCAGTATTTT. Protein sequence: CATSDLRDTQYF.

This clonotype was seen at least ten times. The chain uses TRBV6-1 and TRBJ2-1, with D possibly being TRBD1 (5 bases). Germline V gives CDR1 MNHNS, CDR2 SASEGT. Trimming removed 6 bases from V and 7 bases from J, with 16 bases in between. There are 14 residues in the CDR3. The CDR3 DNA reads TGTGCCAGCAGCCAAAAGGGCACAGGAAATGAGCAGTTCTTC. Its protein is CASSQKGTGNEQFF.

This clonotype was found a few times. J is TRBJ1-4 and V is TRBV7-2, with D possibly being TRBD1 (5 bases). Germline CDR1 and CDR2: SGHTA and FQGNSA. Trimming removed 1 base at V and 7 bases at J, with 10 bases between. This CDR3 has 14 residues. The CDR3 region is CASSLGSGIEKLFF. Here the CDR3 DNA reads TGTGCCAGCAGCTTAGGCTCAGGGATTGAAAAACTGTTTTTT.

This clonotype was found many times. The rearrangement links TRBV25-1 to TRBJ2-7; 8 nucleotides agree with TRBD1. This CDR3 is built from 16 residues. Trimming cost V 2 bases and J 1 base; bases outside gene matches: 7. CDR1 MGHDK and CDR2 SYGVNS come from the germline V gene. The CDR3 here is CASSETTGARSYEQYF. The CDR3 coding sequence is TGTGCCAGCAGTGAAACGACAGGGGCTAGGTCCTACGAGCAGTACTTC.

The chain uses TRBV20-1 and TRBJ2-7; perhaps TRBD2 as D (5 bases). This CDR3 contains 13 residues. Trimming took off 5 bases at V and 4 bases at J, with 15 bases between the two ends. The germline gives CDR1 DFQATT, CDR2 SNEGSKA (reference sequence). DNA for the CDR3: TGCAGTGCTCTTCCAGCGGCTGAATACGAGCAGTACTTC. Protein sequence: CSALPAAEYEQYF.

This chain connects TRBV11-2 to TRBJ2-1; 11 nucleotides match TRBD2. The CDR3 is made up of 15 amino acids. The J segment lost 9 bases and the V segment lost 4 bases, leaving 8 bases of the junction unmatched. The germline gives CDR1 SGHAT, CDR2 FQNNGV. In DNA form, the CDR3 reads TGTGCCAGCAGCTCCCTAGCGGGGGGATCAAGTGAGCAGTTCTTC. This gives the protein CASSSLAGGSSEQFF.

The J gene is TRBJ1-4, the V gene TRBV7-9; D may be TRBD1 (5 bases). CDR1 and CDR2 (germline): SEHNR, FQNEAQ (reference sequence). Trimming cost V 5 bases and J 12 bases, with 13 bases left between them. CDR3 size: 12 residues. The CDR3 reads CASSIPGGELFF. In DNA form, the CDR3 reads TGTGCCAGCAGCATACCCGGAGGGGAACTGTTTTTT.

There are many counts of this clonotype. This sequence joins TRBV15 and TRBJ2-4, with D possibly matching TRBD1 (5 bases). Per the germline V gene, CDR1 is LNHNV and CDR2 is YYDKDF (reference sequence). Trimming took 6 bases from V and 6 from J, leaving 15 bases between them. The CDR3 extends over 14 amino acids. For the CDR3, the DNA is TGTGCCACCAGGGCGGACCAGGGTGGAAACATTCAGTACTTC. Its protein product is CATRADQGGNIQYF.

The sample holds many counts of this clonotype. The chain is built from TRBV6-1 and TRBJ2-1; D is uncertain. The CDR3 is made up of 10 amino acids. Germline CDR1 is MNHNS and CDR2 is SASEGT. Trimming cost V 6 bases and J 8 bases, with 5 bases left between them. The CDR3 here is CASRGHEQFF. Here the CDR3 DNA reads TGTGCCAGCAGAGGTCATGAGCAGTTCTTC.

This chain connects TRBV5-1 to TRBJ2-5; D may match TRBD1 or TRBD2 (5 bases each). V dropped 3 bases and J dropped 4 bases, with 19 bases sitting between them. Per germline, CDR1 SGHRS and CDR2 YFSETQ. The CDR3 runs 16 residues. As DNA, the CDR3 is TGCGCCAGCAGCTCCCCTTTCCCGGGAACAGGAGAGACCCAGTACTTC. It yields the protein CASSSPFPGTGETQYF.

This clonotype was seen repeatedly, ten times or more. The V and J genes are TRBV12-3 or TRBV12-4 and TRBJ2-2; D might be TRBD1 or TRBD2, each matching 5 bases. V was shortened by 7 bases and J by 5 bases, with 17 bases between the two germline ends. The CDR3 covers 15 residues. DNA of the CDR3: TGTGCCAGCAAAAAGCGTGAGGGGTATACCGGGGAGCTGTTTTTT. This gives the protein CASKKREGYTGELFF.

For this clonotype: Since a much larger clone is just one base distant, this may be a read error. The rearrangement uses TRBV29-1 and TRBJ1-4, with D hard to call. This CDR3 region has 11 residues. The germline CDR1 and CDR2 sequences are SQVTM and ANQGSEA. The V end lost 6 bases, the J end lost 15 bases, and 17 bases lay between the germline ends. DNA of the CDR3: TGCAGCGTCGAAAAGTCAGGCTTAGTGTTTTTT. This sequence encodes CSVEKSGLVFF.

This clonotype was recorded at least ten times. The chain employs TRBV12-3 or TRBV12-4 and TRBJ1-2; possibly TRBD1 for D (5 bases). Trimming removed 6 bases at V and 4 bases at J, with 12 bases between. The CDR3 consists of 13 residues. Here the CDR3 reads CASSSRQSYGYTF. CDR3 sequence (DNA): TGTGCCAGCAGCTCCAGACAGTCCTATGGCTACACCTTC.

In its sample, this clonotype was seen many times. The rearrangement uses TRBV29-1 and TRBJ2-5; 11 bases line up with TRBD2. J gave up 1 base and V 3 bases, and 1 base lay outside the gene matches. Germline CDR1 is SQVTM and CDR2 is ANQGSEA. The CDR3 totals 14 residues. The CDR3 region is CSVDGTSGQETQYF. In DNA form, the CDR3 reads TGCAGCGTTGATGGGACTAGCGGCCAAGAGACCCAGTACTTC.

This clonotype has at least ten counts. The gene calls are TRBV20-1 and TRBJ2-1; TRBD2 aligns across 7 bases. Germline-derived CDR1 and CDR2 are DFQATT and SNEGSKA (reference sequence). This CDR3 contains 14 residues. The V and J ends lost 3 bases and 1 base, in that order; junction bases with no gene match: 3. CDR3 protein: CSARREISYNEQFF. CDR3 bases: TGCAGTGCTAGGCGGGAGATTTCCTACAATGAGCAGTTCTTC.

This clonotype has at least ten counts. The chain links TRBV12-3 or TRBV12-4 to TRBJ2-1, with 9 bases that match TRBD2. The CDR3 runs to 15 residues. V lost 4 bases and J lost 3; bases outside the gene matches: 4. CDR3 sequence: CASSYLAGSYNEQFF. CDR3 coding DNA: TGTGCCAGCAGTTACCTAGCGGGAAGCTACAATGAGCAGTTCTTC.

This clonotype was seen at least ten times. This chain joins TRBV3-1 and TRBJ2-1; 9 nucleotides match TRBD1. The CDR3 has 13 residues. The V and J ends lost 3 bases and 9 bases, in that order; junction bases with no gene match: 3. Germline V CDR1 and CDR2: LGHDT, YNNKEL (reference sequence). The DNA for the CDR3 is TGTGCCAGCAGCCAGGGACAGGGTATTGAGCAGTTCTTC. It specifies CASSQGQGIEQFF.

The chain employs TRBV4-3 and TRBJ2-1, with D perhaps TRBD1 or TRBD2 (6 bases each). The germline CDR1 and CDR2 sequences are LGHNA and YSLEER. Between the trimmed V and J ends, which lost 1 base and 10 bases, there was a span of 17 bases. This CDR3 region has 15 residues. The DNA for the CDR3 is TGCGCCAGCAGCCAAGCGAGGGGGGCCCCAGTCGAGCAGTTCTTC. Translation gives CASSQARGAPVEQFF.

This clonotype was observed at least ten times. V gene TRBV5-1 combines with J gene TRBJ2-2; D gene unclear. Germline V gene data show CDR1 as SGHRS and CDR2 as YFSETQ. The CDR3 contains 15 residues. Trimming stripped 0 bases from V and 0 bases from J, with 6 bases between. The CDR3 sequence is CASSLARPNTGELFF. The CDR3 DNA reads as TGCGCCAGCAGCTTGGCCCGACCGAACACCGGGGAGCTGTTTTTT.

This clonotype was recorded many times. This chain's CDR3 is CASSLAGGSSSYNEQFF. For the CDR3, the DNA is TGCGCCAGCAGCTTGGCGGGGGGCTCAAGCTCCTACAATGAGCAGTTCTTC. The chain links TRBV5-1 to TRBJ2-1, with D perhaps TRBD2 (7 bases). Germline CDR1 and CDR2: SGHRS and YFSETQ. CDR3 length equals 17 residues. V gave up 0 bases and J gave up 0 bases, with 13 bases separating them.

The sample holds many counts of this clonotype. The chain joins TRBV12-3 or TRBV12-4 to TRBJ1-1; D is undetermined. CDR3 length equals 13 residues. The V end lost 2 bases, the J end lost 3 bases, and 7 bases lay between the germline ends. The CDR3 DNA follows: TGTGCCAGCAGTTTAATGAGAGACACTGAAGCTTTCTTT. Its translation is CASSLMRDTEAFF.

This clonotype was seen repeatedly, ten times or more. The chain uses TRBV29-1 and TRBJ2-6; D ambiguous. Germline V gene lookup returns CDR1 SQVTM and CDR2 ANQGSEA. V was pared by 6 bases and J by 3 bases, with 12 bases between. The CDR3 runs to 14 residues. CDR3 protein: CSVAEAVGANVLTF. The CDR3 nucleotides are TGCAGCGTCGCCGAGGCAGTTGGGGCCAACGTCCTGACTTTC.

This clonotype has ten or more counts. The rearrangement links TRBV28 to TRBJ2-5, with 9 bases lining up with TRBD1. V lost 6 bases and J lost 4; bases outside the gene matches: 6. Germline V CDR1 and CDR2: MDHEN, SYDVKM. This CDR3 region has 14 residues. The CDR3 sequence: CASRTTGGRETQYF. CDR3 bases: TGTGCCAGCAGAACGACAGGGGGGCGAGAGACCCAGTACTTC.